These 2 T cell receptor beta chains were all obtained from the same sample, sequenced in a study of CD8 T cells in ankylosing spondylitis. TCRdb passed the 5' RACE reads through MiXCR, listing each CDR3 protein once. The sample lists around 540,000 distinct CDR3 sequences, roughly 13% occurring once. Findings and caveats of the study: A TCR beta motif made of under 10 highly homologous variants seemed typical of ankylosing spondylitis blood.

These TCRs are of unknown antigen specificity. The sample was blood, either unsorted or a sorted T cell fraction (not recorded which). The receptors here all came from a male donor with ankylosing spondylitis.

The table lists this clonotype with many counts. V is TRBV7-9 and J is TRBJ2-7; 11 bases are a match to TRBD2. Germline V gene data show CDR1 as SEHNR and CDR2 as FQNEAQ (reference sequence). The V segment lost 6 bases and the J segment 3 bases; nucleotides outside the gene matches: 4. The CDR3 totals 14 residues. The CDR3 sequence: CASSLAGGGYEQYF. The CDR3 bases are TGTGCCAGCAGTCTAGCGGGAGGTGGCTACGAGCAGTACTTC.

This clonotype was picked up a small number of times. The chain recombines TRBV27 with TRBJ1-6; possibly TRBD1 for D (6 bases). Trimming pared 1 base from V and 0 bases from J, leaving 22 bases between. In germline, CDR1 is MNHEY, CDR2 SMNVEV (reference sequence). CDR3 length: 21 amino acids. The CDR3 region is CASSLYGDGQITSSYNSPLHF. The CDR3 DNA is TGTGCCAGCAGTTTATATGGGGACGGACAGATCACCAGCTCCTATAATTCACCCCTCCACTTT.